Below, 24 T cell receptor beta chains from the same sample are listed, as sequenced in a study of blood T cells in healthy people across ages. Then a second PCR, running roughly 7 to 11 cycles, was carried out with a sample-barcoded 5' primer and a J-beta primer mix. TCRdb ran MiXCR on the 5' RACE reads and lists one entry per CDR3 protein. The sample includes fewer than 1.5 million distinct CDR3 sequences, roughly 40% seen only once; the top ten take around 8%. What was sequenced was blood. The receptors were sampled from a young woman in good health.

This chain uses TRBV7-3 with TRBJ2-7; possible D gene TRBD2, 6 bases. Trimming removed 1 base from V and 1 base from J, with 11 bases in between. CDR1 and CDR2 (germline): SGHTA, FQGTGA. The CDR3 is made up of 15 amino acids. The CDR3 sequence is CASSLIGGTSYEQYF. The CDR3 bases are TGTGCCAGCAGCTTAATTGGGGGGACTTCCTACGAGCAGTACTTC.

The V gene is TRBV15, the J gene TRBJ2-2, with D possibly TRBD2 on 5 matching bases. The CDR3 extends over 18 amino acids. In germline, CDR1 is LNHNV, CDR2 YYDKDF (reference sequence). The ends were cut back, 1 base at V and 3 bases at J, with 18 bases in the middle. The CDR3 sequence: CATSRVDEVATDTGELFF. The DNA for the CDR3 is TGTGCCACCAGCAGAGTGGATGAGGTAGCGACGGACACCGGGGAGCTGTTTTTT.

The chain's CDR3 is CASSPDSEYEQYF. The CDR3 DNA reads TGTGCCAGCTCACCGGACAGCGAGTACGAGCAGTACTTC. V and J are TRBV18 and TRBJ2-7; possible D gene TRBD1, 6 bases. From germline, CDR1 is KGHSH and CDR2 LQKENI. CDR3 size: 13 residues. The V gene lost 3 bases and the J gene lost 4 bases, with 10 bases spanning the gap.

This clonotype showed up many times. The CDR3 nucleotides read TGTGCCAGCAAAAGGGGGCCTTCCTACGAGCAGTACTTC. Translation: CASKRGPSYEQYF. V and J are TRBV6-5 and TRBJ2-7; TRBD1 agrees at 7 bases. This CDR3 has 13 amino acids. The germline CDR1 and CDR2 sequences are MNHEY and SVGAGI. The V and J ends lost 7 bases and 1 base, in that order; junction bases with no gene match: 4.

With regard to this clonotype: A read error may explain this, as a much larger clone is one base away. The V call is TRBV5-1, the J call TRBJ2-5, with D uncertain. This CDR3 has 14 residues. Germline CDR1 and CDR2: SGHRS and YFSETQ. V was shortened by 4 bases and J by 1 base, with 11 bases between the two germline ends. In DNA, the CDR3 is TGCGCCAGCAGCGTGAACCTGGGCCAAGAGACCCAGTACTTC. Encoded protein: CASSVNLGQETQYF.

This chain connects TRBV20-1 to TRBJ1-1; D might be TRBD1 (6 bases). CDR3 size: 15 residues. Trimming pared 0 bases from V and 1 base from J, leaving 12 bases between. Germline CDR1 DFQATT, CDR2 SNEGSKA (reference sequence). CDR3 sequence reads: CSARDRGRGNTEAFF. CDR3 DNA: TGCAGTGCTAGAGATCGAGGCAGGGGGAACACTGAAGCTTTCTTT.

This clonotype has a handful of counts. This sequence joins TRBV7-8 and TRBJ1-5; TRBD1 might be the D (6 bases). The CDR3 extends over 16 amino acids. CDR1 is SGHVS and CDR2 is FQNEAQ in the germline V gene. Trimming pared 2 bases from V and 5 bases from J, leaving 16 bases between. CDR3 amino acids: CASSLTPVGGDQPQHF. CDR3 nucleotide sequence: TGTGCCAGCAGCTTAACTCCCGTAGGGGGGGATCAGCCCCAGCATTTT.

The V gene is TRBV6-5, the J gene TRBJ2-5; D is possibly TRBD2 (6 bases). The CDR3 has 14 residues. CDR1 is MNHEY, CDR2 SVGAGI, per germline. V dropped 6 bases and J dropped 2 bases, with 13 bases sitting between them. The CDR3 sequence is CASSPYGLQETQYF. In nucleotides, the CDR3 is TGTGCCAGCAGCCCTTACGGACTACAAGAGACCCAGTACTTC.

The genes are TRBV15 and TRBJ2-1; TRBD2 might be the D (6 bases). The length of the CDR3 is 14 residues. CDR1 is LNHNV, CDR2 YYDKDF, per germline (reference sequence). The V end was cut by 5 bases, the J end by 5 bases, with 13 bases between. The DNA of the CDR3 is TGTGCCACCAGCTGGGACTTAAACAACAATGAGCAGTTCTTC. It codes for CATSWDLNNNEQFF.

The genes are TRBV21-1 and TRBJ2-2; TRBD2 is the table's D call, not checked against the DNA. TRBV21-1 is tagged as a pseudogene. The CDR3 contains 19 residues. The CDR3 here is CASSKGLAGGEDATGELFF. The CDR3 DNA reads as TGTGCCAGCAGCAAGGGACTAGCGGGAGGGGAAGACGCGACCGGGGAGCTGTTTTTT.

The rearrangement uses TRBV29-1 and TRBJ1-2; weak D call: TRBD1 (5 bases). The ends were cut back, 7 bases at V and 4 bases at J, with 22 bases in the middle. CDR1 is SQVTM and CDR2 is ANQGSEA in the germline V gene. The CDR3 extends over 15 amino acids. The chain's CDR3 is CSAPGTAKGGYGYTF. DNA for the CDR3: TGCAGCGCCCCTGGGACCGCCAAAGGTGGCTATGGCTACACCTTC. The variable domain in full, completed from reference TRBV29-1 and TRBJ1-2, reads SAVISQKPSRDICQRGTSLTIQCQVDSQVTMMFWYRQQPGQSLTLIATANQGSEATYESGFVIDKFPISRPNLTFSTLTVSNMSPEDSSIYLCSAPGTAKGGYGYTFGSGTRLTVV.

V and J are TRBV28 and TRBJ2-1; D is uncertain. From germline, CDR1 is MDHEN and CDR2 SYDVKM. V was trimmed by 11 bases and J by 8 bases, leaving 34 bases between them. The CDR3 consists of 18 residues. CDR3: CACSPGLKRFPLSDEQFF. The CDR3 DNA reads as TGTGCCTGCTCACCGGGCCTTAAACGTTTCCCTTTGTCCGATGAGCAGTTCTTC.

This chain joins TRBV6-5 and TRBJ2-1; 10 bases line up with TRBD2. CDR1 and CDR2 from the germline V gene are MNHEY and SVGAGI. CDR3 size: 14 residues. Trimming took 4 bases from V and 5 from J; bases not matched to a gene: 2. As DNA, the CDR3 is TGTGCCAGCAGTTGGCTAGCGGGAGACAATGAGCAGTTCTTC. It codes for CASSWLAGDNEQFF.

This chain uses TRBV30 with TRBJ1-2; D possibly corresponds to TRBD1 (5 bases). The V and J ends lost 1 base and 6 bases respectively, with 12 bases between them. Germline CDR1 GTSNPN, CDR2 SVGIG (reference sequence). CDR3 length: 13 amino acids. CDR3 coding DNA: TGTGCCTGGAGTGAGGGGCAGGCTGATGGCTACACCTTC. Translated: CAWSEGQADGYTF.

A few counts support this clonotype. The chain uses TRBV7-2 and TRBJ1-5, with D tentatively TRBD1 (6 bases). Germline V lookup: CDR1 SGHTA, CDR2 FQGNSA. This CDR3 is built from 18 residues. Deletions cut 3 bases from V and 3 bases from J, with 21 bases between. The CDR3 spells CASSFGGPLQPINQPQHF. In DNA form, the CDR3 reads TGTGCCAGCAGCTTTGGGGGCCCTCTCCAACCAATCAATCAGCCCCAGCATTTT.

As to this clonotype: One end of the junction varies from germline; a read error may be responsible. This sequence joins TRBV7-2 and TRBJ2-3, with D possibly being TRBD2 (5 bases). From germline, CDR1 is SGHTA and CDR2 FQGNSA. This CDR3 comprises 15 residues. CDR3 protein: CVSSLAASSTDTQYF. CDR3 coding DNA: TGTGTCAGCAGCTTAGCAGCTAGCTCCACAGATACGCAGTATTTT.

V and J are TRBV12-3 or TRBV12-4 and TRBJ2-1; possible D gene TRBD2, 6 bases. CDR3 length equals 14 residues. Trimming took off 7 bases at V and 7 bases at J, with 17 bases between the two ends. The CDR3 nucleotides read TGTGCCAGCAAAAGATCTGGAGGGGCTAATGAGCAGTTCTTC. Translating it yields CASKRSGGANEQFF.

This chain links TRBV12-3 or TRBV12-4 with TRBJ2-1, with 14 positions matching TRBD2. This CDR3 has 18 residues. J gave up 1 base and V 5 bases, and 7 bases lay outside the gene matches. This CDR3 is CASSTTSGGALSYNEQFF. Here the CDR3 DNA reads TGTGCCAGCAGTACGACTAGCGGGGGGGCCTTATCCTACAATGAGCAGTTCTTC.

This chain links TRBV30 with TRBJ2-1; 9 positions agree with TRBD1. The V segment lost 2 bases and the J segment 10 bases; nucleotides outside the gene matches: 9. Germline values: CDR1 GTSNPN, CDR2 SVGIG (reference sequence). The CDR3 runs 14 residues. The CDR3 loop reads CAWSLGTGRNEQFF. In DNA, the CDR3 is TGTGCCTGGAGTTTGGGGACAGGGAGGAACGAGCAGTTCTTC.

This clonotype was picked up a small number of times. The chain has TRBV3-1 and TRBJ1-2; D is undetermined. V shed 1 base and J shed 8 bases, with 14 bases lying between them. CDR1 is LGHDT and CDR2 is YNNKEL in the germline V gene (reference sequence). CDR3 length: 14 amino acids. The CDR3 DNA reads TGTGCCAGCAGCCAAGGAACACCGGTGAGCGGCTACACCTTC. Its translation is CASSQGTPVSGYTF.

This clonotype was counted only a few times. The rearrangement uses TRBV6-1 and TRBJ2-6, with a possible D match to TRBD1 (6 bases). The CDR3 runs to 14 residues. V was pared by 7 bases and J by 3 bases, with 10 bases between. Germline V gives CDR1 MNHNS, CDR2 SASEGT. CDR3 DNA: TGTGCCAGCATACAGGGTGGTGGGGCCAACGTCCTGACTTTC. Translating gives CASIQGGGANVLTF.

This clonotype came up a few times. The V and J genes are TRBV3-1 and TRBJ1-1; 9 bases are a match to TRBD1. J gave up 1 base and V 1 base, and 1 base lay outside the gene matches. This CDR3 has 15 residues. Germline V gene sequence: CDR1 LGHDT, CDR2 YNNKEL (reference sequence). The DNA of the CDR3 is TGTGCCAGCAGCCAAGGGGGACAGGGGAACACTGAAGCTTTCTTT. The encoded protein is CASSQGGQGNTEAFF.

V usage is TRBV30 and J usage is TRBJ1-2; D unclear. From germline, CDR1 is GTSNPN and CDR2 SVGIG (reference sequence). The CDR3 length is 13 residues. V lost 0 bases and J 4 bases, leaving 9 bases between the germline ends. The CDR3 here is CAWSVGRSYGYTF. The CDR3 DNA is TGTGCCTGGAGTGTCGGCAGGAGCTATGGCTACACCTTC.

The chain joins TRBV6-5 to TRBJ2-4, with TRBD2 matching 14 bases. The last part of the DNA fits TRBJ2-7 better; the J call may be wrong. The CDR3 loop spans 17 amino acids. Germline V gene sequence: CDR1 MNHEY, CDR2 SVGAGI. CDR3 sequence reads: CASSSLTGTSGSNEQYF. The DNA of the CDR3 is TGTGCCAGCAGTTCCCTGACCGGGACTAGCGGGAGCAACGAGCAGTACTTC.